This T cell receptor beta chain came from a study of a mutant IDH1 vaccine in newly diagnosed glioma. Study in general: Patients arrived already treated with radiotherapy, temozolomide, or both, most having had both. Study results and limitations: Pseudoprogression appears to have had no connection to changes in top peripheral T cell clonotypes.

Time point given: baseline, week 1 (first vaccination visit). The treatment denotes: pre-vaccination baseline after standard-of-care therapy. New IDH1-mutant, ATRX-lost WHO grade 3 or 4 astrocytomas occurred in donors. Note on this clone: Its cognate antigen is unknown.

CDR3 length: 14 residues. Germline-derived CDR1 and CDR2 are SEHNR and FQNEAQ (reference sequence). The V end was cut by 1 base, the J end by 7 bases, with 13 bases between. Repertoires were generated with immunoSEQ multiplex PCR, while TCRdb's copy carries only in-frame clones and drops some. The sample has 68,000 or so clones, 75% to 85% seen once. This sequence joins TRBV7-9 and TRBJ1-1; no clear D. The TCR originated in a man in his fifties with glioma. This specimen was PBMCs, taken from a glioma patient treated with radiotherapy, temozolomide or both. In nucleotides, the CDR3 is TGTGCCAGCAGCTTAGGAGACTCCCGGGGTGAAGCTTTCTTT. Protein sequence: CASSLGDSRGEAFF.